The 19 T cell receptor beta chains listed next were all sequenced from one sample in a study of blood T cell repertoires in COVID-19. Libraries were prepared by immunoSEQ multiplex PCR; TCRdb keeps only in-frame clonotypes and omits some of them. The data show tens of thousands of clones, approximately 88% seen once. Source material: peripheral blood. Source of these receptors: a man in his forties or fifties with active COVID-19.

The chain recombines TRBV6-6 with TRBJ2-7, with D unresolved. The CDR3 covers 16 residues. Germline V gives CDR1 MNHNY, CDR2 SVGAGI (reference sequence). Trimming shortened V by 0 bases and J by 0 bases, and 12 bases separated the two germline ends. The CDR3: CASSYSESTNSYEQYF. The CDR3 region has the DNA TGTGCCAGCAGTTACTCTGAGAGTACCAACTCCTACGAGCAGTACTTC.

The chain has TRBV6-1 and TRBJ1-2, with D maybe TRBD1 (5 bases). V shed 0 bases and J shed 2 bases, with 7 bases lying between them. This CDR3 spans 14 amino acids. Germline CDR1 reads MNHNS; CDR2 reads SASEGT. CDR3 residues: CASSEANRNYGYTF. CDR3 nucleotide sequence: TGTGCCAGCAGTGAAGCGAACAGGAACTATGGCTACACCTTC.

The chain employs TRBV6-4 and TRBJ2-1, with 8 bases fitting TRBD1. Trimming at V came to 2 bases and at J to 4 bases, leaving 7 bases not matched to a gene. Germline V gives CDR1 MRHNA, CDR2 SNTAGT. This CDR3 has 16 amino acids. For the CDR3, the DNA is TGTGCCAGCAGTGACGGGGAGACAGGGGATTACAATGAGCAGTTCTTC. Translating it yields CASSDGETGDYNEQFF.

This clone was counted a single time. Different DNA sequences within this sample yield the same CDR3. The V and J genes are TRBV2 and TRBJ1-1; D gene uncertain. Germline CDR1 reads SNHLY; CDR2 reads FYNNEI. Trimming cost V 4 bases and J 4 bases, with 13 bases left between them. This CDR3 contains 14 residues. CDR3 nucleotides: TGTGCCAGCAGTGCGATTGTTTTGGCCACTGAAGCTTTCTTT. Translated, it gives CASSAIVLATEAFF. The full variable domain, in which reference TRBV2 and TRBJ1-1 provide the parts outside the CDR3, is EPEVTQTPSHQVTQMGQEVILRCVPISNHLYFYWYRQILGQKVEFLVSFYNNEISEKSEIFDDQFSVERPDGSNFTLKIRSTKLEDSAMYFCASSAIVLATEAFFGQGTRLTVV.

The chain couples TRBV5-1 to TRBJ1-6; no firm D call. The V gene lost 5 bases and the J gene lost 6 bases, with 12 bases spanning the gap. Germline V gene data show CDR1 as SGHRS and CDR2 as YFSETQ. The CDR3 covers 14 residues. CDR3: CASRGSQSNSPLHF. CDR3 sequence (DNA): TGCGCCAGCAGAGGTTCACAGTCTAATTCACCCCTCCACTTT.

The chain carries TRBV6-1 and TRBJ1-1; the D gene is possibly TRBD1 (5 bases). CDR1 MNHNS and CDR2 SASEGT come from the germline V gene. This CDR3 contains 15 residues. V shed 1 base and J shed 6 bases, with 15 bases lying between them. In DNA form, the CDR3 reads TGTGCCAGCAGTGAAGGGCCCCAGGGTTGGGCTGAAGCTTTCTTT. Amino acids: CASSEGPQGWAEAFF.

This sequence joins TRBV13 and TRBJ2-7; possible D gene TRBD1, 6 bases. Deletions cut 0 bases from V and 7 bases from J, with 13 bases between. Germline V lookup: CDR1 PRHDT, CDR2 FYEKMQ (reference sequence). The CDR3 sequence is 14 residues long. CDR3 nucleotide sequence: TGTGCCAGCAGCTTAGGACAGGGTTCGGGGGAGCAGTACTTC. Its translation: CASSLGQGSGEQYF.

V and J are TRBV2 and TRBJ1-4, with D possibly being TRBD1 (5 bases). The CDR3 is 14 residues long. V was trimmed by 3 bases and J by 6 bases, leaving 11 bases between them. CDR1 is SNHLY and CDR2 is FYNNEI in the germline V gene. DNA for the CDR3: TGTGCCAGCAGTGAGAGGGACTCGGATGAAAAACTGTTTTTT. Amino acid sequence: CASSERDSDEKLFF.

The genes are TRBV12-3 or TRBV12-4 and TRBJ1-5; D remains ambiguous. V was pared by 6 bases and J by 6 bases, with 12 bases between. This CDR3 is built from 13 residues. CDR3 bases: TGTGCCAGCAGCGTGCAGAGGGCTCAGCCCCAGCATTTT. Amino acid sequence: CASSVQRAQPQHF.

The genes are TRBV5-1 and TRBJ2-7; D is possibly TRBD1 (5 bases). The CDR3 is 11 residues long. Germline V gene data show CDR1 as SGHRS and CDR2 as YFSETQ. Trimming took 4 bases from V and 6 from J, leaving 8 bases between them. CDR3 amino acids: CASSETGEQYF. The CDR3 bases are TGCGCCAGCAGCGAAACAGGCGAGCAGTACTTC.

J is TRBJ2-2 and V is TRBV14; 9 bases fit TRBD1. There are 17 residues in the CDR3. V was clipped by 4 bases and J by 5 bases; unmatched bases: 11. Germline V gives CDR1 SGHDN, CDR2 FVKESK. In nucleotides, the CDR3 is TGTGCCAGCAGCCGCCGGGACAGGGCTCGGAGAACCGGGGAGCTGTTTTTT. It yields the protein CASSRRDRARRTGELFF.

The V call is TRBV5-6, the J call TRBJ2-5; 9 bases are a match to TRBD1. Germline trimming cut 1 base from V and 5 bases from J; bases unmatched to any gene: 9. The CDR3 length is 16 residues. Germline V lookup: CDR1 SGHDT, CDR2 YYEEEE. The CDR3 DNA follows: TGTGCCAGCAGCTTGTTTGCTGACAGGGGGAAGGAGACCCAGTACTTC. This encodes CASSLFADRGKETQYF.

The genes are TRBV14 and TRBJ1-1; possible D gene TRBD1, 6 bases. V lost 1 base and J 1 base, leaving 13 bases between the germline ends. CDR1 is SGHDN, CDR2 FVKESK, per germline. This CDR3 region has 16 residues. The CDR3 region has the DNA TGTGCCAGCAGCCAAGTAATTGGGGGGGCGAACACTGAAGCTTTCTTT. Its protein product is CASSQVIGGANTEAFF. The full variable domain, with the rest looked up from reference TRBV14 and TRBJ1-1, is EAGVTQFPSHSVIEKGQTVTLRCDPISGHDNLYWYRRVMGKEIKFLLHFVKESKQDESGMPNNRFLAERTGGTYSTLKVQPAELEDSGVYFCASSQVIGGANTEAFFGQGTRLTVV.

This sequence joins TRBV4-3 and TRBJ1-2; no reliable D call. Germline CDR1 LGHNA, CDR2 YSLEER. V gave up 0 bases and J gave up 8 bases, with 10 bases separating them. The CDR3 has 13 amino acids. CDR3 amino acids: CASSQEWARGYTF. CDR3 in DNA: TGCGCCAGCAGCCAAGAGTGGGCCCGGGGCTACACCTTC.

The V gene is TRBV7-9, the J gene TRBJ1-2, with 7 bases matching TRBD1. Germline V gene sequence: CDR1 SEHNR, CDR2 FQNEAQ (reference sequence). Trimming took 2 bases from V and 6 from J; bases not matched to a gene: 6. The CDR3 consists of 14 residues. The CDR3 reads CASSLLGQGDGYTF. As DNA, the CDR3 is TGTGCCAGCAGCTTATTGGGCCAGGGGGATGGCTACACCTTC.

This chain uses TRBV7-8 with TRBJ1-1; TRBD1 aligns across 8 bases. J lost 4 bases, V lost 5 bases, and 3 bases had no gene match. The CDR3 spans 13 residues. Germline loops: CDR1 SGHVS, CDR2 FQNEAQ. CDR3 nucleotides: TGTGCCAGCAGCCGAGACAGGGGCACTGAAGCTTTCTTT. Residues: CASSRDRGTEAFF.

The CDR3 DNA reads TGTGCCAGCAGTGAAGCGGGGAGATTTACGGGAGAGCAGTACTTC. This gives the protein CASSEAGRFTGEQYF. The chain uses TRBV2 and TRBJ2-7; possibly TRBD2 for D (5 bases). There are 15 residues in the CDR3. Trimming removed 0 bases from V and 7 bases from J, with 16 bases in between. The germline V gene encodes CDR1 SNHLY and CDR2 FYNNEI.

V and J are TRBV6-1 and TRBJ1-3; possible D gene TRBD1, 6 bases. CDR1 and CDR2 (germline): MNHNS, SASEGT. The V gene lost 2 bases and the J gene lost 4 bases, with 9 bases spanning the gap. This CDR3 comprises 14 residues. The CDR3 DNA is TGTGCCAGCAGTGAAAGGGACACCGGAAACACCATATATTTT. Amino acids: CASSERDTGNTIYF.

V usage is TRBV24-1 and J usage is TRBJ2-1; D may be TRBD2 (5 bases). Per germline, CDR1 KGHDR and CDR2 SFDVKD. Trimming left V 5 bases short and J 5 bases short, with 9 bases between. This CDR3 region has 13 residues. CDR3: CATSARVDNEQFF. For the CDR3, the DNA is TGTGCCACCAGTGCGAGGGTGGACAATGAGCAGTTCTTC.